This passage covers 31 T cell receptor beta chains from one sample sequenced in a study of PD-1 blockade in classical Hodgkin lymphoma. Time point given: newly diagnosed, previously untreated cHL patient sample. Magnetic negative selection purified CD4+ T cells from thawed PBMCs. Here immunoSEQ multiplex PCR was the method, and the copy in TCRdb shows in-frame clones only, minus some. This table holds 24,000 or so clones, more than 80% found once. The source material was CD4+ T cells from blood. The receptors were sampled from a human donor with classical Hodgkin lymphoma.

This clone appeared a single time. The chain is built from TRBV5-1 and TRBJ1-4; unclear D gene. V was shortened by 3 bases and J by 8 bases, with 11 bases between the two germline ends. The CDR3 runs to 13 residues. Per germline, CDR1 SGHRS and CDR2 YFSETQ. The CDR3 coding sequence is TGCGCCAGCAGCTCTAATCGTGGGGAAAAACTGTTTTTT. Amino acids: CASSSNRGEKLFF. The whole variable domain, filled in from reference TRBV5-1 and TRBJ1-4, reads KAGVTQTPRYLIKTRGQQVTLSCSPISGHRSVSWYQQTPGQGLQFLFEYFSETQRNKGNFPGRFSGRQFSNSRSEMNVSTLELGDSALYLCASSSNRGEKLFFGSGTQLSVL.

The genes are TRBV7-9 and TRBJ2-5, with 11 bases fitting TRBD1. Per the germline V gene, CDR1 is SEHNR and CDR2 is FQNEAQ (reference sequence). The CDR3 loop spans 16 amino acids. Germline trimming cut 2 bases from V and 5 bases from J; bases unmatched to any gene: 7. The CDR3 region has the DNA TGTGCCAGCAGCTTAAGAGGGACAGGGGGTTATGAGACCCAGTACTTC. Protein: CASSLRGTGGYETQYF.

The chain links TRBV7-2 to TRBJ2-5, with D perhaps TRBD1 (5 bases). The CDR3 is 16 residues long. Germline CDR1 is SGHTA and CDR2 is FQGNSA. V lost 1 base to trimming and J lost 6 bases, with 18 bases between them. CDR3 in amino acids: CASSLDNSGAWKTQYF. Written as DNA, the CDR3 is TGTGCCAGCAGCTTAGATAATTCTGGGGCCTGGAAGACCCAGTACTTC.

This clone occurred a few times. The genes are TRBV10-1 and TRBJ2-7, with D unresolved. CDR1 is WNHNN, CDR2 SYGVQD, per germline (reference sequence). Trimming removed 5 bases from V and 6 bases from J, with 14 bases in between. This CDR3 is built from 13 residues. This chain's CDR3 is CASSKGNAGEQYF. For the CDR3, the DNA is TGCGCCAGCAGTAAAGGGAACGCAGGCGAGCAGTACTTC.

The chain has TRBV10-3 and TRBJ2-7; D remains unclear. Trimming pared 6 bases from V and 0 bases from J, leaving 21 bases between. This CDR3 is 17 amino acids long. Germline CDR1 ENHRY, CDR2 SYGVKD. The CDR3 sequence is CAIRAETLRSSSYEQYF. The DNA for the CDR3 is TGTGCCATCAGGGCAGAAACACTTAGGTCTAGCTCCTACGAGCAGTACTTC.

J is TRBJ1-5 and V is TRBV19, with 9 positions matching TRBD1. Germline V gene data show CDR1 as LNHDA and CDR2 as SQIVND (reference sequence). This CDR3 region has 16 residues. J gave up 3 bases and V 8 bases, and 11 bases lay outside the gene matches. The CDR3 coding sequence is TGTGCCAGTCGAGCTACGGACAGGGGCTTCAATCAGCCCCAGCATTTT. Its protein is CASRATDRGFNQPQHF.

In this sample, this clone turned up once. CDR3 in amino acids: CASSVGPGGNSPLHF. The CDR3 DNA reads TGTGCCAGCAGCGTAGGTCCAGGGGGGAATTCACCCCTCCACTTT. This chain links TRBV9 with TRBJ1-6; 7 nucleotides align to TRBD1. The junction had 4 bases not matched to a gene; V was cut back by 0 bases and J by 7 bases. The CDR3 totals 15 residues. Per the germline V gene, CDR1 is SGDLS and CDR2 is YYNGEE.

This sequence joins TRBV7-2 and TRBJ1-5; D possibly corresponds to TRBD1 (6 bases). The length of the CDR3 is 15 residues. Germline lookup yields CDR1 SGHTA and CDR2 FQGNSA. The ends were cut back, 5 bases at V and 4 bases at J, with 15 bases in the middle. The CDR3 protein is CASSKDTGRNQPQHF. Here the CDR3 DNA reads TGTGCCAGCAGCAAAGATACAGGGAGGAATCAGCCCCAGCATTTT.

The chain uses TRBV10-3 and TRBJ2-7; 7 bases map to TRBD2. Trimming took 4 bases from V and 5 from J; bases not matched to a gene: 8. In germline, CDR1 is ENHRY, CDR2 SYGVKD. There are 14 residues in the CDR3. The CDR3 DNA is TGTGCCATCAGTGGGGAGACTAGCTTCCACGAGCAGTACTTC. Protein: CAISGETSFHEQYF.

V and J are TRBV19 and TRBJ2-1, with TRBD1 identical over 9 bases. The CDR3 totals 15 residues. Germline loops: CDR1 LNHDA, CDR2 SQIVND (reference sequence). V lost 6 bases to trimming and J lost 9 bases; unmatched junction nucleotides: 12. This CDR3 reads CASSLQGALEGEQFF. CDR3 in DNA: TGTGCCAGTAGCCTACAGGGGGCTCTTGAGGGTGAGCAGTTCTTC. The variable domain in full, with the rest retrieved from reference TRBV19 and TRBJ2-1, is DGGITQSPKYLFRKEGQNVTLSCEQNLNHDAMYWYRQDPGQGLRLIYYSQIVNDFQKGDIAEGYSVSREKKESFPLTVTSAQKNPTAFYLCASSLQGALEGEQFFGPGTRLTVL.

The J gene is TRBJ1-2, the V gene TRBV12-2. TRBV12-2 is assigned pseudogene status. The CDR3 contains 20 residues. CDR3 bases: TGTGCAAGTCGCTCTTCCCCCGGTTCCGCCGGGATTACCTCTAACTATGGCTACACCTTC. Translated: CASRSSPGSAGITSNYGYTF.

The V call is TRBV6-5, the J call TRBJ1-5, with a weak D call TRBD1 (5 bases). Germline V CDR1 and CDR2: MNHEY, SVGAGI. The CDR3 is 14 residues long. The ends were cut back, 3 bases at V and 2 bases at J, with 8 bases in the middle. DNA of the CDR3: TGTGCCAGCAGTTATGGCAGGGGCAATCAGCCCCAGCATTTT. Protein product: CASSYGRGNQPQHF.

J is TRBJ1-5 and V is TRBV4-2; no reliable D call. Trimming removed 0 bases at V and 2 bases at J, with 14 bases between. The CDR3 contains 17 residues. CDR1 is LGHNA, CDR2 YNFKEQ, per germline. DNA of the CDR3: TGTGCCAGCAGCCAAGAGCGTGCGGAAGTCGGCAATCAGCCCCAGCATTTT. Translation gives CASSQERAEVGNQPQHF.

V usage is TRBV19 and J usage is TRBJ1-2; 8 positions match TRBD1. CDR1 is LNHDA and CDR2 is SQIVND in the germline V gene (reference sequence). CDR3 length: 16 amino acids. Trimming removed 5 bases from V and 8 bases from J; junction bases left unmatched: 16. The CDR3 sequence is CASSPPTGVGSRGYTF. CDR3 in DNA: TGTGCCAGTAGTCCCCCGACAGGGGTCGGGAGTCGCGGCTACACCTTC.

This chain connects TRBV5-8 to TRBJ2-5, with D possibly matching TRBD1 (5 bases). The J call could be wrong; TRBJ2-7 is a better fit for the DNA end. This CDR3 spans 16 amino acids. The germline V gene has CDR1 SGHTS and CDR2 YDEGEE. The CDR3 DNA sequence: TGTGCCAGCAGCCTTGGCTTGGCGACAGCCCACTACGAGCAGTACTTC. Translating gives CASSLGLATAHYEQYF.

This clone was picked up one time. The rearrangement uses TRBV6-5 and TRBJ2-2, with a weak D call TRBD1 (5 bases). Looked up from germline, CDR1 is MNHEY and CDR2 is SVGAGI. The CDR3 consists of 14 residues. Trimming stripped 8 bases from V and 1 base from J, with 11 bases between. The CDR3 sequence is CASRSDRNTGELFF. The CDR3 bases are TGTGCCAGCCGATCAGACAGGAACACCGGGGAGCTGTTTTTT.

The chain is built from TRBV6-1 and TRBJ2-1; 13 positions agree with TRBD2. Germline CDR1 MNHNS, CDR2 SASEGT. V shed 1 base and J 7 bases; nucleotides not matched to a gene: 4. The CDR3 length is 16 residues. CDR3 DNA: TGTGCCAGCAGTGAAGGGACTAGCGGGGGCGTAAATGAGCAGTTCTTC. Translated: CASSEGTSGGVNEQFF.

The gene calls are TRBV7-8 and TRBJ2-3, with D possibly TRBD1 on 6 matching bases. Trimming took 1 base from V and 8 from J, leaving 19 bases between them. The V gene's germline CDR1 is SGHVS and CDR2 FQNEAQ. The CDR3 runs 16 residues. The CDR3 nucleotides read TGTGCCAGCAGCTTAGGAACAGCTTCCACACAGGGTACGCAGTATTTT. Amino acids: CASSLGTASTQGTQYF.

The gene calls are TRBV7-2 and TRBJ1-4; D gene uncertain. Germline V CDR1 and CDR2: SGHTA, FQGNSA. The CDR3 loop spans 14 amino acids. V was cut by 1 base and J by 4 bases, with 7 bases left in between. The CDR3 DNA is TGTGCCAGCAGCTTAGGGCAGAATAATGAAAAACTGTTTTTT. Protein product: CASSLGQNNEKLFF.

This clone was seen just once. The rearrangement links TRBV10-3 to TRBJ1-4; D gene unclear. This CDR3 comprises 14 residues. Germline assignment: CDR1 ENHRY and CDR2 SYGVKD. The V end lost 0 bases, the J end lost 2 bases, and 4 bases lay between the germline ends. The CDR3 loop reads CAISESGTNEKLFF. Here the CDR3 DNA reads TGTGCCATCAGTGAGTCGGGGACTAATGAAAAACTGTTTTTT.

This clone was seen only once. V is TRBV4-1 and J is TRBJ2-5; TRBD2 aligns across 13 bases. This CDR3 is 15 amino acids long. With V trimmed by 6 bases and J by 1 base, 2 bases remained unmatched. The germline V gene has CDR1 MGHRA and CDR2 YSYEKL. CDR3 nucleotides: TGCGCCAGCAGACGACTAGCGGGGGGCCAAGAGACCCAGTACTTC. Protein product: CASRRLAGGQETQYF.

V is TRBV6-6 and J is TRBJ2-7; TRBD2 is a possible D gene (6 bases). Germline V lookup: CDR1 MNHNY, CDR2 SVGAGI (reference sequence). The V and J ends lost 5 bases and 0 bases respectively, with 17 bases between them. This CDR3 has 16 residues. The DNA for the CDR3 is TGTGCCAGCAGTCCCCACGGGACTCACAGCTCCTACGAGCAGTACTTC. It specifies CASSPHGTHSSYEQYF.

The J gene is TRBJ2-1, the V gene TRBV30; D is ambiguous. The CDR3 consists of 13 residues. The germline V and J ends were trimmed by 2 bases and 8 bases, with 13 bases remaining between them. The germline CDR1 and CDR2 sequences are GTSNPN and SVGIG (reference sequence). The CDR3 DNA reads as TGTGCCTGGAGTCAACAGAGAAGGGATGAGCAGTTCTTC. It yields the protein CAWSQQRRDEQFF.

This clone was detected once. The chain links TRBV19 to TRBJ1-5; no clear D. This CDR3 has 17 amino acids. Germline V gene sequence: CDR1 LNHDA, CDR2 SQIVND (reference sequence). Trimming left V 2 bases short and J 2 bases short, with 16 bases between. DNA of the CDR3: TGTGCCAGTAGTATAACATCGGCAGCCTGGGGCAATCAGCCCCAGCATTTT. It translates to CASSITSAAWGNQPQHF.

The chain is built from TRBV29-1 and TRBJ2-7; D possibly corresponds to TRBD1 (7 bases). V was trimmed by 4 bases and J by 4 bases, leaving 14 bases between them. The CDR3 contains 13 residues. Per germline, CDR1 SQVTM and CDR2 ANQGSEA. The CDR3 sequence is CSVGRDREYEQYF. The CDR3 nucleotides read TGCAGCGTTGGGCGGGACAGAGAGTACGAGCAGTACTTC.

This chain joins TRBV7-6 and TRBJ2-1, with 9 bases aligning to TRBD2. Germline V lookup: CDR1 SGHVS, CDR2 FNYEAQ. The CDR3 is 15 residues long. Trimming removed 6 bases from V and 8 bases from J; junction bases left unmatched: 11. CDR3 in DNA: TGTGCCAGCAGTTCCGTGGGCGGGGGGGCACATGAGCAGTTCTTC. Its protein is CASSSVGGGAHEQFF. Full variable domain (remainder filled in from reference TRBV7-6 and TRBJ2-1): GAGVSQSPRYKVTKRGQDVALRCDPISGHVSLYWYRQALGQGPEFLTYFNYEAQQDKSGLPNDRFSAERPEGSISTLTIQRTEQRDSAMYRCASSSVGGGAHEQFFGPGTRLTVL.

The count of this clone is one. V gene TRBV2 combines with J gene TRBJ2-5; D gene ambiguous. V was shortened by 6 bases and J by 5 bases, with 4 bases between the two germline ends. CDR3 length equals 10 residues. Germline CDR1 reads SNHLY; CDR2 reads FYNNEI. CDR3 nucleotide sequence: TGTGCCAGCAGCCGGGAGACCCAGTACTTC. This sequence encodes CASSRETQYF.

The CDR3 is CASSLGPIPDEQYF. DNA for the CDR3: TGTGCCAGCAGCTTAGGTCCCATACCCGACGAGCAGTACTTC. The chain employs TRBV7-9 and TRBJ2-7; D is undetermined. V was pared by 1 base and J by 5 bases, with 12 bases between. Germline CDR1 reads SEHNR; CDR2 reads FQNEAQ (reference sequence). The CDR3 is 14 residues long.

V and J are TRBV9 and TRBJ2-1; 7 bases are a match to TRBD2. J was trimmed by 6 bases and V by 0 bases; bases with no gene match: 0. Germline CDR1 reads SGDLS; CDR2 reads YYNGEE. The CDR3 consists of 13 residues. In DNA form, the CDR3 reads TGTGCCAGCAGCGTAGCGGGGGGCAATGAGCAGTTCTTC. Translated, it gives CASSVAGGNEQFF.

The chain is built from TRBV19 and TRBJ1-2; D is perhaps TRBD1 (5 bases). Germline assignment: CDR1 LNHDA and CDR2 SQIVND (reference sequence). This CDR3 spans 14 amino acids. The V and J ends lost 4 bases and 8 bases respectively, with 17 bases between them. The DNA of the CDR3 is TGTGCCAGTAGTAACCAGGGATTAGCTGGCGGCTACACCTTC. Translation gives CASSNQGLAGGYTF.

This clone has just one count. The chain recombines TRBV7-9 with TRBJ1-4; 7 nucleotides match TRBD1. Germline trimming cut 4 bases from V and 4 bases from J; bases unmatched to any gene: 6. Germline V gives CDR1 SEHNR, CDR2 FQNEAQ (reference sequence). This CDR3 contains 15 residues. This chain's CDR3 is CASSSTGALNEKLFF. DNA for the CDR3: TGTGCCAGCAGCTCCACAGGGGCCCTTAATGAAAAACTGTTTTTT.